This T cell receptor beta chain emerged from a study of T cell changes during pregnancy in multiple sclerosis. Sequencing used immunoSEQ multiplex PCR; TCRdb keeps in-frame clones, though not all of them. The sample carries under 100,000 clones, about 95% recorded once. CDR3 length: 17 residues. Germline V lookup: CDR1 MDHEN, CDR2 SYDVKM. Trimming took 4 bases from V and 0 from J, leaving 13 bases between them. The chain carries TRBV28 and TRBJ2-6; unclear D gene. Sequenced here: peripheral blood, sampled in the second trimester of pregnancy. The receptor was derived from a female donor with multiple sclerosis, enrolled in a pregnancy study. The CDR3 bases are TGTGCCAGCAGTTCCCTTCCTAACTTCTCTGGGGCCAACGTCCTGACTTTC. It specifies CASSSLPNFSGANVLTF.